These 27 T cell receptor beta chains share one sample of origin, sequenced in a study of blood T cell repertoires in COVID-19. Some clones are missing from TCRdb's copy, which holds only in-frame ones; the method was immunoSEQ multiplex PCR. The table includes 35,000 to 50,000 clones, around 87% detected once. Sequenced material: peripheral blood. The receptors were gathered from a middle-aged man with active COVID-19.

The chain carries TRBV10-3 and TRBJ2-3; TRBD2 matches 10 bases. The germline V gene has CDR1 ENHRY and CDR2 SYGVKD. J lost 1 base, V lost 9 bases, and 7 bases had no gene match. This CDR3 comprises 15 residues. Here the CDR3 DNA reads TGTGCCATGCAAAGCGGGGGGGCGGGCACAGATACGCAGTATTTT. Residues: CAMQSGGAGTDTQYF.

The chain joins TRBV3-1 (or the pseudogene TRBV3-2) to TRBJ2-3, with 8 bases that match TRBD2. V shed 0 bases and J 15 bases; nucleotides not matched to a gene: 8. CDR1 LGHDT and CDR2 YNNKEL come from the germline V gene (reference sequence). The CDR3 has 13 amino acids. The CDR3 DNA reads as TGTGCCAGCAGCCAAGATCTGGCGGGGGGTCCTTATTTT. As protein: CASSQDLAGGPYF.

The genes are TRBV7-9 and TRBJ1-5; possibly TRBD1 for D (5 bases). CDR3 length: 13 residues. The germline V gene has CDR1 SEHNR and CDR2 FQNEAQ (reference sequence). Trimming took off 1 base at V and 8 bases at J, with 9 bases between the two ends. The CDR3 sequence: CASSLERGKPQHF. As DNA, the CDR3 is TGTGCCAGCAGCTTAGAAAGGGGAAAGCCCCAGCATTTT.

This rearrangement joins TRBV20-1 to TRBJ1-2, with a possible D match to TRBD1 (5 bases). This CDR3 is built from 11 residues. Germline V gene sequence: CDR1 DFQATT, CDR2 SNEGSKA (reference sequence). Trimming removed 2 bases at V and 4 bases at J, with 5 bases between. DNA of the CDR3: TGCAGTGCTAGACAGGGCTATGGCTACACCTTC. Protein product: CSARQGYGYTF.

The chain has TRBV6-5 and TRBJ1-5; 8 nucleotides match TRBD1. V dropped 6 bases and J dropped 6; count of bases not matched to a gene: 4. CDR1 is MNHEY and CDR2 is SVGAGI in the germline V gene. This CDR3 comprises 13 residues. This chain's CDR3 is CASSSRGLQPQHF. The CDR3 DNA follows: TGTGCCAGCAGCTCCAGGGGGCTTCAGCCCCAGCATTTT.

The V call is TRBV20-1, the J call TRBJ2-3, with TRBD2 as a possible D gene (7 bases). Trimming removed 3 bases at V and 0 bases at J, with 13 bases between. The CDR3 is 15 amino acids. CDR1 DFQATT and CDR2 SNEGSKA come from the germline V gene (reference sequence). CDR3 in DNA: TGCAGTGCTAGTCTAGGGGGGGCAAGCACAGATACGCAGTATTTT. This translates into CSASLGGASTDTQYF.

V and J are TRBV30 and TRBJ1-6; weak D call: TRBD1 (5 bases). The CDR3 loop spans 14 amino acids. V lost 3 bases and J 7 bases, leaving 13 bases between the germline ends. Germline-derived CDR1 and CDR2 are GTSNPN and SVGIG (reference sequence). The CDR3 DNA sequence: TGTGCCTGGAGCCAACCAGGGCGGAATTCACCCCTCCACTTT. Its protein is CAWSQPGRNSPLHF.

This clone was picked up a small number of times. V and J are TRBV12-5 and TRBJ2-2; 11 bases are a match to TRBD1. The CDR3 consists of 18 residues. Germline V gene data show CDR1 as LGHNT and CDR2 as FRNRAP. The V and J ends lost 1 base and 4 bases, in that order; junction bases with no gene match: 8. The CDR3 region is CASGLALPDRGRTGELFF. The CDR3 DNA reads as TGTGCTAGTGGTTTGGCCCTCCCGGACAGGGGGCGCACCGGGGAGCTGTTTTTT.

The genes are TRBV5-8 and TRBJ2-1, with 10 bases matching TRBD1. From germline, CDR1 is SGHTS and CDR2 YDEGEE. Trimming cost V 3 bases and J 6 bases; bases outside gene matches: 6. CDR3 length: 15 residues. The CDR3 DNA is TGTGCCAGCAGCTCAACCGGGACAGGGGCCAATGAGCAGTTCTTC. Its translation: CASSSTGTGANEQFF. The full variable domain, with the rest looked up from reference TRBV5-8 and TRBJ2-1, is EAGVTQSPTHLIKTRGQQATLRCSPISGHTSVYWYQQALGLGLQFLLWYDEGEERNRGNFPPRFSGRQFPNYSSELNVNALELEDSALYLCASSSTGTGANEQFFGPGTRLTVL.

The rearrangement uses TRBV3-1 (or the pseudogene TRBV3-2) and TRBJ1-1; maybe TRBD1 (6 bases). Between the trimmed V and J ends, which lost 6 bases and 2 bases, there was a span of 13 bases. The germline gives CDR1 LGHDT, CDR2 YNNKEL (reference sequence). The CDR3 extends over 14 amino acids. The CDR3 nucleotides are TGTGCCAGCAGTCATGAAGGGGGTAACACTGAAGCTTTCTTT. Its protein product is CASSHEGGNTEAFF.

The chain combines TRBV6-6 with TRBJ1-2, with a tentative D call TRBD1 (5 bases). CDR1 and CDR2 from the germline V gene are MNHNY and SVGAGI (reference sequence). CDR3 length equals 14 residues. Trimming pared 6 bases from V and 6 bases from J, leaving 17 bases between. The CDR3 sequence is CASSTSGYRDGYTF. CDR3 DNA: TGTGCCAGCAGCACGTCAGGGTATCGGGATGGCTACACCTTC.

This clone occurred once. The rearrangement uses TRBV29-1 and TRBJ2-1; 14 bases map to TRBD2. CDR1 and CDR2 (germline): SQVTM, ANQGSEA. The CDR3 totals 17 residues. The V and J ends lost 0 bases and 6 bases, in that order; junction bases with no gene match: 7. CDR3 in DNA: TGCAGCGTTGAAGATGGGTGGACTAGCGGGGGGTCCAATGAGCAGTTCTTC. It specifies CSVEDGWTSGGSNEQFF.

This clone appeared once. The CDR3 sequence is CASSFGTGRGGTEAFF. The CDR3 nucleotides read TGCGCCAGCAGCTTCGGGACAGGGAGGGGAGGCACTGAAGCTTTCTTT. This chain links TRBV5-1 with TRBJ1-1, with 9 bases aligning to TRBD1. The CDR3 has 16 residues. Germline V gene lookup returns CDR1 SGHRS and CDR2 YFSETQ. V dropped 2 bases and J dropped 4; count of bases not matched to a gene: 9.

This clone was picked up one time. The chain combines TRBV15 with TRBJ2-7; D may be TRBD1 (5 bases). CDR3 length equals 16 residues. V was cut by 0 bases and J by 2 bases, with 14 bases left in between. Germline V CDR1 and CDR2: LNHNV, YYDKDF (reference sequence). CDR3 nucleotides: TGTGCCACCAGCAGAGATGGGGCGACGGCTCCCTACGAGCAGTACTTC. Translating it yields CATSRDGATAPYEQYF.

This chain connects TRBV5-4 to TRBJ2-3; 7 positions agree with TRBD1. CDR3 length: 14 residues. V dropped 3 bases and J dropped 7; count of bases not matched to a gene: 8. CDR1 is SGHNT and CDR2 is YYREEE in the germline V gene (reference sequence). DNA of the CDR3: TGTGCCAGCAGCTCCGGAACAGGGGAATATACGCAGTATTTT. It codes for CASSSGTGEYTQYF.

The chain has TRBV20-1 and TRBJ2-5; 9 bases match TRBD2. The CDR3 sequence is 14 residues long. Unmatched junction bases numbered 6, after V lost 3 bases and J lost 4 bases. Germline CDR1 reads DFQATT; CDR2 reads SNEGSKA (reference sequence). The CDR3 here is CSASFGGGGETQYF. CDR3 nucleotides: TGCAGTGCTAGTTTCGGCGGGGGGGGAGAGACCCAGTACTTC.

The chain employs TRBV6-5 and TRBJ1-5; possibly TRBD1 for D (6 bases). V lost 7 bases and J lost 7, with 17 bases in between. This CDR3 is built from 14 residues. CDR1 MNHEY and CDR2 SVGAGI come from the germline V gene. The CDR3: CASTRSDSLQPQHF. CDR3 nucleotide sequence: TGTGCCAGCACTCGGTCGGACAGTCTACAGCCCCAGCATTTT.

This chain joins TRBV3-1 (or the pseudogene TRBV3-2) and TRBJ1-2; TRBD1 matches at 12 bases. The V segment lost 4 bases and the J segment 8 bases; nucleotides outside the gene matches: 8. CDR1 LGHDT and CDR2 YNNKEL come from the germline V gene (reference sequence). CDR3 size: 15 residues. CDR3 nucleotide sequence: TGTGCCAGCAGCCGCAGGGACAGGGGGCTAGAAGGCTACACCTTC. This encodes CASSRRDRGLEGYTF.

V is TRBV2 and J is TRBJ1-6; possibly TRBD1 for D (5 bases). V was cut by 5 bases and J by 8 bases, with 13 bases left in between. CDR3 length equals 14 residues. In germline, CDR1 is SNHLY, CDR2 FYNNEI. CDR3 in amino acids: CASSIKGRDSPLHF. DNA for the CDR3: TGTGCCAGCAGTATAAAGGGGCGAGATTCACCCCTCCACTTT.

This rearrangement joins TRBV5-1 to TRBJ1-2; no clear D gene. There are 13 residues in the CDR3. Trimming stripped 7 bases from V and 1 base from J, with 11 bases between. The germline CDR1 and CDR2 sequences are SGHRS and YFSETQ. The CDR3 loop is CASCPEVNYGYTF. DNA for the CDR3: TGCGCCAGCTGTCCGGAGGTTAACTATGGCTACACCTTC. The variable domain in full, completed from reference TRBV5-1 and TRBJ1-2, reads KAGVTQTPRYLIKTRGQQVTLSCSPISGHRSVSWYQQTPGQGLQFLFEYFSETQRNKGNFPGRFSGRQFSNSRSEMNVSTLELGDSALYLCASCPEVNYGYTFGSGTRLTVV.

This sequence joins TRBV7-6 and TRBJ2-3, with D perhaps matching TRBD1 (6 bases). CDR3 length: 16 amino acids. Deletions cut 4 bases from V and 1 base from J, with 15 bases between. Looked up from germline, CDR1 is SGHVS and CDR2 is FNYEAQ. CDR3 nucleotide sequence: TGTGCCAGCAGCTCGCTATCGACAGGAGGCACAGATACGCAGTATTTT. This translates into CASSSLSTGGTDTQYF.

This clone is labeled as medium-sized. The chain carries TRBV11-2 and TRBJ2-5; D remains ambiguous. Germline assignment: CDR1 SGHAT and CDR2 FQNNGV. Trimming pared 1 base from V and 5 bases from J, leaving 14 bases between. The length of the CDR3 is 15 residues. Here the CDR3 reads CASSLATVHGETQYF. DNA for the CDR3: TGTGCCAGCAGCTTAGCGACGGTCCACGGGGAGACCCAGTACTTC.

The chain links TRBV7-8 to TRBJ2-7; TRBD1 agrees at 8 bases. The CDR3 runs to 16 residues. V gave up 0 bases and J gave up 3 bases; unmatched junction bases: 7. CDR1 is SGHVS and CDR2 is FQNEAQ in the germline V gene. CDR3 residues: CASSLAGTGRYYEQYF. The CDR3 DNA reads as TGTGCCAGCAGCTTAGCAGGGACAGGTAGGTACTACGAGCAGTACTTC.

This chain uses TRBV28 with TRBJ2-3; 10 nucleotides agree with TRBD1. Germline V gives CDR1 MDHEN, CDR2 SYDVKM. The CDR3 loop spans 15 amino acids. J gave up 6 bases and V 4 bases, and 7 bases lay outside the gene matches. CDR3: CASSSPGQGGDTQYF. The CDR3 DNA follows: TGTGCCAGCAGTTCCCCAGGACAGGGGGGTGATACGCAGTATTTT. Together with reference TRBV28 and TRBJ2-3, the CDR3 gives the full variable domain: DVKVTQSSRYLVKRTGEKVFLECVQDMDHENMFWYRQDPGLGLRLIYFSYDVKMKEKGDIPEGYSVSREKKERFSLILESASTNQTSMYLCASSSPGQGGDTQYFGPGTRLTVL.

This clone was seen only once. The rearrangement links TRBV27 to TRBJ1-6; 7 nucleotides line up with TRBD1. The CDR3 length is 13 residues. Germline CDR1 and CDR2: MNHEY and SMNVEV (reference sequence). J lost 5 bases, V lost 10 bases, and 5 bases had no gene match. CDR3 amino acids: CATKGADNSPLHF. The CDR3, as DNA: TGTGCCACGAAGGGGGCCGATAATTCACCCCTCCACTTT.

The gene calls are TRBV7-3 and TRBJ1-3; D call uncertain. CDR3 length equals 13 residues. V was pared by 0 bases and J by 8 bases, with 8 bases between. CDR1 SGHTA and CDR2 FQGTGA come from the germline V gene. The DNA of the CDR3 is TGTGCCAGCAGCTTAACGGATAGCGACACCATATATTTT. Protein: CASSLTDSDTIYF.

V usage is TRBV11-2 and J usage is TRBJ1-3; D gene unclear. Trimming took off 3 bases at V and 1 base at J, with 4 bases between the two ends. The CDR3 has 13 residues. Germline lookup yields CDR1 SGHAT and CDR2 FQNNGV. The chain's CDR3 is CASSFLSGNTIYF. The CDR3 DNA reads TGTGCCAGCAGCTTTTTATCTGGAAACACCATATATTTT.